This TCR beta chain was identified during a study of identifying expanded T cells in peripheral blood. Regarding the study as a whole: Across healthy donors, higher total template counts meant significantly greater approximately two-week count variance.

This clone was found once. Antigen: not known. Sequencing used immunoSEQ multiplex PCR; TCRdb keeps in-frame clones, though not all of them. The table shows about 52,000 clones, with around 82% occurring only once. Collection occurred without any documented infections or immune events in donors. The sequenced sample consisted of blood. The source is a person aged 18 to 75 in good health.

The CDR3 spells CASSAGQGAIGELFF. CDR3 nucleotide sequence: TGTGCCAGCAGCGCGGGACAGGGGGCAATCGGGGAGCTGTTTTTT. The rearrangement links TRBV21-1 to TRBJ2-2; TRBD1, the D gene given by the table, was not confirmed from the DNA. TRBV21-1 is given as a pseudogene. This CDR3 is 15 amino acids long.